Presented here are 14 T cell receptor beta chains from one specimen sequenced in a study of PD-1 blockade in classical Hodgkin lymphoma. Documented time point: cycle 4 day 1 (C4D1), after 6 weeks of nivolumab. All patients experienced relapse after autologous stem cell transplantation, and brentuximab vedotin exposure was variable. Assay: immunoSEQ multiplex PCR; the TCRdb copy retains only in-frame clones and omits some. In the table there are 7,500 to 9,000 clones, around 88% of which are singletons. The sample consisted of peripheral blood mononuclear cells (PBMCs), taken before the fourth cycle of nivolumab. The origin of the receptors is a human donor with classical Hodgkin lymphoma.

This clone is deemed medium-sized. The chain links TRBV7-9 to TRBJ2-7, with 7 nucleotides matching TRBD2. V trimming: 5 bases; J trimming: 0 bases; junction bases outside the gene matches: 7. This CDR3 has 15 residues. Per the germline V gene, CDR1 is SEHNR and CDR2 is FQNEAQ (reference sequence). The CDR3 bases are TGTGCCAGCAGCCTCCGGGACTATGGCTCCTACGAGCAGTACTTC. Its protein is CASSLRDYGSYEQYF.

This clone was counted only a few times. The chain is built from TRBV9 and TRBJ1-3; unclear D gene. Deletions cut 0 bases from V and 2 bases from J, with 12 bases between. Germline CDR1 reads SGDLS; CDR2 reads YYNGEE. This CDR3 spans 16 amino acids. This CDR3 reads CASSVDVLGTGNTIYF. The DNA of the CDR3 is TGTGCCAGCAGCGTAGATGTCCTGGGCACTGGAAACACCATATATTTT.

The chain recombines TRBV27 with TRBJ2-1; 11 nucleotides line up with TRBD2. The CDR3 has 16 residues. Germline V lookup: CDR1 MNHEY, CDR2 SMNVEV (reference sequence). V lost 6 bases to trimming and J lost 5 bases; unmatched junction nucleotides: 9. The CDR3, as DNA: TGTGCCAGCAGCTCCATAGCGGGAGGGCCGGACAATGAGCAGTTCTTC. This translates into CASSSIAGGPDNEQFF.

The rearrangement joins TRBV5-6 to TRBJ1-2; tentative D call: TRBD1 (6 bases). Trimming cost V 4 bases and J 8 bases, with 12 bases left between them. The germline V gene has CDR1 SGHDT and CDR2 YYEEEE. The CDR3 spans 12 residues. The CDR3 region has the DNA TGTGCCAGCAGCCTGGGACATGGAGGCTACACCTTC. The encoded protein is CASSLGHGGYTF.

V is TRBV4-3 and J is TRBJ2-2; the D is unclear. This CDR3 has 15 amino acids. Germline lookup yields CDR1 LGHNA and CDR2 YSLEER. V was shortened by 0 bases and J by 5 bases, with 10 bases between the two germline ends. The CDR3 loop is CASSQESRRTGELFF. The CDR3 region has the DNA TGCGCCAGCAGCCAAGAATCGAGGAGAACCGGGGAGCTGTTTTTT.

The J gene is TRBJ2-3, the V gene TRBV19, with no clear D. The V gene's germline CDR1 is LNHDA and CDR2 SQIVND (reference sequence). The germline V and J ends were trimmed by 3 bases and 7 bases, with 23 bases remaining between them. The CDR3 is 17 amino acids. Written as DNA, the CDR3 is TGTGCCAGTAGTATTTCTGGGGTTCAGCTAGAGGTTCATACGCAGTATTTT. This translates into CASSISGVQLEVHTQYF.

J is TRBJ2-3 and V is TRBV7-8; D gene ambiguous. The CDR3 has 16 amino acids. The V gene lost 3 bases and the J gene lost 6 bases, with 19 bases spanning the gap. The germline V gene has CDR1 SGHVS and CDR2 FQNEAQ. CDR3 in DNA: TGTGCCAGCAGCTTCGCACCGTTAAGGTCTCCCGATACGCAGTATTTT. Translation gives CASSFAPLRSPDTQYF.

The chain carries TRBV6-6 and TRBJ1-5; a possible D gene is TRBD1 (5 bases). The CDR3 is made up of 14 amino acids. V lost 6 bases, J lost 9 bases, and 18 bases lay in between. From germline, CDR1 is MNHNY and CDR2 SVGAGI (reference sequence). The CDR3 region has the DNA TGTGCCAGCAGGCACCCCGGGGGTAGCGGGCCCCAGCATTTT. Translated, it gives CASRHPGGSGPQHF.

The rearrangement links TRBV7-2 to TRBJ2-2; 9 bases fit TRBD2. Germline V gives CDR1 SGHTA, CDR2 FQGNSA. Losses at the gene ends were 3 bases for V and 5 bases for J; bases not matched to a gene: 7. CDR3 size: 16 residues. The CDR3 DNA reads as TGTGCCAGCAGCTTTAGCGGGAGCCCCGGAACCGGGGAGCTGTTTTTT. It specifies CASSFSGSPGTGELFF.

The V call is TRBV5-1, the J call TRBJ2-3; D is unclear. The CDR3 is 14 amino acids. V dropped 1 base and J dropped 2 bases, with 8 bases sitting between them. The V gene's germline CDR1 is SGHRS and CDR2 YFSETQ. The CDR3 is CASSLSRNTDTQYF. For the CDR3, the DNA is TGCGCCAGCAGCTTGTCCAGGAACACAGATACGCAGTATTTT.

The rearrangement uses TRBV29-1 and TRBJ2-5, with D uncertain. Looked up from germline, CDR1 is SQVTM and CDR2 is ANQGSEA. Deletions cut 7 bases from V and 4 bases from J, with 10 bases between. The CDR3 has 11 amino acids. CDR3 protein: CSANWRETQYF. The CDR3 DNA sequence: TGCAGCGCCAACTGGCGAGAGACCCAGTACTTC.

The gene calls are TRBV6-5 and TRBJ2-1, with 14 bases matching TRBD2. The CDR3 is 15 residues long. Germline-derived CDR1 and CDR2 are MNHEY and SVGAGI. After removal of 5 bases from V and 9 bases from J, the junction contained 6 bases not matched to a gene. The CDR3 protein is CASSGLAGGQGEQFF. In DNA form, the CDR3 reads TGTGCCAGCAGTGGACTAGCGGGAGGCCAGGGTGAGCAGTTCTTC.

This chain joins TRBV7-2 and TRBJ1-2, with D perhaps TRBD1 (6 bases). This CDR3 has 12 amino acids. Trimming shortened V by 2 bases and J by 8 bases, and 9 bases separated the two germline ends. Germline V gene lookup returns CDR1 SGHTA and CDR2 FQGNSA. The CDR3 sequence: CASSLPTGGYTF. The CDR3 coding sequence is TGTGCCAGCAGCTTACCGACAGGAGGCTACACCTTC.

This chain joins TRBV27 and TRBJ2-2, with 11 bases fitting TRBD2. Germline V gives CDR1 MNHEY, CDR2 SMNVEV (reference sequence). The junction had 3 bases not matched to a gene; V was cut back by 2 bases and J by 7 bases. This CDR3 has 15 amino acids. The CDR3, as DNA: TGTGCCAGCAGTTTACTAGCGGGAGGTAACGGGGAGCTGTTTTTT. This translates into CASSLLAGGNGELFF.